The 12 T cell receptor beta chains in this list originate from one sample, sequenced in a study of beta chain features in type 1 diabetes. TCRB transcripts that were expressed got sequenced, as all of the isolated RNA had been reverse transcribed. TCRdb's table, derived via immunoSEQ multiplex PCR, lists solely in-frame clones and lacks some. The table includes just over 450,000 clones, over 25% detected once. The specimen was naive CD4+ T cells from blood. The receptors here all came from a man aged 18 to 30 in good health.

In this sample, this clone turned up a few times. This chain links TRBV27 with TRBJ2-7; 9 nucleotides align to TRBD1. This CDR3 contains 15 residues. V lost 6 bases to trimming and J lost 4 bases; unmatched junction nucleotides: 10. Germline V gene sequence: CDR1 MNHEY, CDR2 SMNVEV (reference sequence). The DNA for the CDR3 is TGTGCCAGCAGGCCTTTTAGGACAGGGGTGTACGAGCAGTACTTC. It codes for CASRPFRTGVYEQYF.

The rearrangement uses TRBV2 and TRBJ1-1; the D is unclear. CDR3 length: 18 amino acids. Between the trimmed V and J ends, which lost 1 base and 12 bases, there was a span of 30 bases. CDR1 and CDR2 from the germline V gene are SNHLY and FYNNEI. CDR3 residues: CASSEGPGTNLVSSVSFF. CDR3 sequence (DNA): TGTGCCAGCAGTGAAGGTCCGGGAACAAATTTGGTTTCGTCGGTTTCTTTCTTT.

In regard to this clone: One end of the junction varies from germline; a read error may be responsible. The chain joins TRBV19 to TRBJ2-5; TRBD2 matches at 8 bases. The germline CDR1 and CDR2 sequences are LNHDA and SQIVND (reference sequence). The CDR3 sequence is 16 residues long. CDR3 sequence: CASSILAGGAAGTQYF. Here the CDR3 DNA reads TGTGCCAGCAGTATACTTGCGGGAGGTGCCGCGGGGACCCAGTACTTC.

The chain recombines TRBV5-6 with TRBJ2-3; D is undetermined. Trimming removed 3 bases from V and 0 bases from J, with 8 bases in between. The CDR3 runs to 14 residues. Germline V CDR1 and CDR2: SGHDT, YYEEEE. In nucleotides, the CDR3 is TGTGCCAGCAGCTCTTTAGCTAGCACAGATACGCAGTATTTT. This codes for CASSSLASTDTQYF.

The chain links TRBV5-1 to TRBJ2-7; D gene unclear. The germline V gene encodes CDR1 SGHRS and CDR2 YFSETQ. The CDR3 spans 14 residues. V lost 4 bases to trimming and J lost 5 bases, with 16 bases between them. The CDR3 protein is CASSLESAWDEQYF. CDR3 sequence (DNA): TGCGCCAGCAGCCTCGAATCGGCCTGGGACGAGCAGTACTTC.

This clone was counted a few times. Other DNA sequences from this sample encode an identical CDR3 as well. V gene TRBV30 combines with J gene TRBJ2-3; D gene ambiguous. There are 12 residues in the CDR3. The V gene's germline CDR1 is GTSNPN and CDR2 SVGIG (reference sequence). V shed 3 bases and J shed 4 bases, with 8 bases lying between them. This chain's CDR3 is CAWSLGPDTQYF. The CDR3 nucleotides are TGTGCCTGGAGCTTAGGTCCAGATACGCAGTATTTT.

J is TRBJ2-7 and V is TRBV2, with a tentative D call TRBD2 (6 bases). CDR1 and CDR2 from the germline V gene are SNHLY and FYNNEI. CDR3 length: 14 residues. Trimming removed 4 bases at V and 2 bases at J, with 12 bases between. CDR3 sequence reads: CASSVSGSPYEQYF. In nucleotides, the CDR3 is TGTGCCAGCAGTGTCTCCGGGAGTCCCTACGAGCAGTACTTC.

This clone was picked up a small number of times. This chain links TRBV29-1 with TRBJ2-1; either TRBD1 or TRBD2 may fit D (5 bases each). The CDR3 totals 12 residues. Deletions cut 3 bases from V and 9 bases from J, with 12 bases between. Germline V gives CDR1 SQVTM, CDR2 ANQGSEA. The CDR3 DNA follows: TGCAGCGTTGAGCGGGCAGGGACTGAGCAGTTCTTC. Amino acid sequence: CSVERAGTEQFF.

In this sample, this clone turned up a few times. The J gene is TRBJ2-5, the V gene TRBV25-1; 12 nucleotides agree with TRBD2. J lost 3 bases, V lost 3 bases, and 8 bases had no gene match. Per the germline V gene, CDR1 is MGHDK and CDR2 is SYGVNS. This CDR3 region has 17 residues. The chain's CDR3 is CASSETSGSFGKETQYF. The CDR3 nucleotides are TGTGCCAGCAGTGAGACTAGCGGGAGTTTCGGGAAAGAGACCCAGTACTTC.

The table lists this clone with a few counts. The rearrangement links TRBV29-1 to TRBJ2-3; D gene ambiguous. The CDR3 covers 13 residues. Trimming pared 5 bases from V and 2 bases from J, leaving 11 bases between. CDR1 and CDR2 (germline): SQVTM, ANQGSEA. CDR3 in amino acids: CSVTLGYTDTQYF. CDR3 DNA sequence: TGCAGCGTTACCCTGGGATACACAGATACGCAGTATTTT.

The chain employs TRBV10-3 and TRBJ2-1, with 11 bases lining up with TRBD2. CDR3 length: 14 amino acids. V lost 7 bases to trimming and J lost 6 bases; unmatched junction nucleotides: 5. The germline V gene encodes CDR1 ENHRY and CDR2 SYGVKD. The CDR3 region is CAIKLAGEGNEQFF. In DNA, the CDR3 is TGTGCCATCAAACTAGCGGGAGAGGGCAATGAGCAGTTCTTC.

V and J are TRBV27 and TRBJ2-7, with D tentatively TRBD1 or TRBD2 (6 bases each). V was cut by 4 bases and J by 4 bases, with 17 bases left in between. CDR3 length: 15 amino acids. CDR1 and CDR2 from the germline V gene are MNHEY and SMNVEV (reference sequence). CDR3 sequence: CASSWGAGDRYEQYF. CDR3 DNA sequence: TGTGCCAGCAGTTGGGGGGCAGGGGACCGGTACGAGCAGTACTTC.